This T cell receptor (beta chain) was captured in a study of shared T cell receptors in the human thymus. Assay used: immunoSEQ multiplex PCR; TCRdb lists only in-frame clones, some missing. The sample lists about 400,000 clones, approximately 95% occurring once. This clone occurred once. Sequenced sample: thymocytes. This TCR was sampled from a human donor.

CDR3 DNA sequence: TGTGCCAGCAGCCCAACAGGGGCCCCCCTCAGACCTCAAGAGACCCAGTACTTC. Translating gives CASSPTGAPLRPQETQYF. This chain links TRBV27 with TRBJ2-5, with 7 bases aligning to TRBD1. Trimming cost V 6 bases and J 2 bases; bases outside gene matches: 18. CDR3 length: 18 amino acids. Germline loops: CDR1 MNHEY, CDR2 SMNVEV (reference sequence).